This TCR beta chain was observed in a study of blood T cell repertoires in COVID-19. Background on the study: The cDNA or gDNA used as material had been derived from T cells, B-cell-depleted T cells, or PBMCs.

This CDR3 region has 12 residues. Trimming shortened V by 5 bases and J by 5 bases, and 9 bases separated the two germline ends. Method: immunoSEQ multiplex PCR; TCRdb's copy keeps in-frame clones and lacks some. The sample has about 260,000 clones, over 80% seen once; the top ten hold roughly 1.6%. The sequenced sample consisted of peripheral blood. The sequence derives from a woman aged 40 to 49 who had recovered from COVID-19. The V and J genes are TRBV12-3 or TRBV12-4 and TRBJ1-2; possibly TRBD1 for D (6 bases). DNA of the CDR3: TGTGCCAGCAGTCGACAGGAATATGGCTACACCTTC. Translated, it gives CASSRQEYGYTF.